Each of the 5 T cell receptor beta chains below was sequenced from the same sample in a study of spatial heterogeneity in lung cancer. TCRdb reanalysed the 5' RACE reads using MiXCR and keeps one entry per CDR3 protein. The repertoire holds approximately 52,000 distinct CDR3 sequences, approximately 5% seen once, with roughly 11% in the top ten. Regarding time point: sample taken at primary tumor resection. Tumor, nontumor lung or frozen PBMC supplied whole RNA, sequenced without sorting. Material: PBMCs, obtained at surgery. The receptor source for this set is a male donor with early-stage non-small cell lung cancer.

This clonotype was seen many times. The chain links TRBV18 to TRBJ2-5, with D possibly being TRBD1 (5 bases). Trimming took 8 bases from V and 5 from J, leaving 18 bases between them. This CDR3 is 14 amino acids long. Germline CDR1 and CDR2: KGHSH and LQKENI. The CDR3 nucleotides read TGTGCCAGCCGAGACGTGGCGGCAGGGGAGACCCAGTACTTC. Encoded protein: CASRDVAAGETQYF.

This clonotype has a count of ten or more. The rearrangement links TRBV4-1 to TRBJ2-7; tentatively, D is TRBD1 or TRBD2 (5 bases each). Trimming took off 0 bases at V and 1 base at J, with 10 bases between the two ends. CDR1 is MGHRA and CDR2 is YSYEKL in the germline V gene. The CDR3 consists of 15 residues. This CDR3 reads CASSQDGGYSYEQYF. CDR3 bases: TGCGCCAGCAGCCAAGATGGGGGATATTCCTACGAGCAGTACTTC.

This clonotype is categorized as medium-sized. The gene calls are TRBV4-1 and TRBJ2-1; TRBD2 matches at 14 bases. The V gene end was trimmed by 3 bases and the J gene end by 6 bases; junction bases not matched to a gene: 1. Germline loops: CDR1 MGHRA, CDR2 YSYEKL. This CDR3 contains 15 residues. Here the CDR3 reads CASSQGLAGANEQFF. CDR3 coding DNA: TGCGCCAGCAGCCAGGGACTAGCGGGAGCCAATGAGCAGTTCTTC.

At least ten counts were recorded for this clonotype. The chain carries TRBV15 and TRBJ2-4; D ambiguous. This CDR3 contains 12 residues. Germline CDR1 is LNHNV and CDR2 is YYDKDF (reference sequence). The V and J ends lost 0 bases and 8 bases respectively, with 5 bases between them. The CDR3 DNA sequence: TGTGCCACCAGCAGAGATAGAGACATTCAGTACTTC. Residues: CATSRDRDIQYF. Filled out from reference TRBV15 and TRBJ2-4, the complete variable domain reads DAMVIQNPRYQVTQFGKPVTLSCSQTLNHNVMYWYQQKSSQAPKLLFHYYDKDFNNEADTPDNFQSRRPNTSFCFLDIRSPGLGDTAMYLCATSRDRDIQYFGAGTRLSVL.

This clonotype was found many times. The J gene is TRBJ2-5, the V gene TRBV20-1, with 16 bases fitting TRBD2. Germline CDR1 and CDR2: DFQATT and SNEGSKA (reference sequence). The CDR3 is 14 residues long. Losses at the gene ends were 5 bases for V and 11 bases for J; bases not matched to a gene: 8. The CDR3 coding sequence is TGCAGTGCTTTCGGGGGACTAGCGGGAGGGCCTCAGTACTTC. Translating it yields CSAFGGLAGGPQYF.